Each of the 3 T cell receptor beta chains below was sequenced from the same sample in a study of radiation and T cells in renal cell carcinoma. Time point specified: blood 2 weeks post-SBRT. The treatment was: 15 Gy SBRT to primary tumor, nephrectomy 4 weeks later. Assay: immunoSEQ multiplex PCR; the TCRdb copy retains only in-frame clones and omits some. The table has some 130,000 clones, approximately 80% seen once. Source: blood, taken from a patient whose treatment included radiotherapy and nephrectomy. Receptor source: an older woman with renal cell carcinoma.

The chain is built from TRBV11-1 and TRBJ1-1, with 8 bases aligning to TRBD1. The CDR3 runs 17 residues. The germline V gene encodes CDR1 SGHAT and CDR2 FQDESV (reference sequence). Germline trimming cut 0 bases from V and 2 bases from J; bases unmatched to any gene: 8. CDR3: CASSLAGQGIGNTEAFF. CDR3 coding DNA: TGTGCCAGCAGCTTAGCCGGACAGGGTATAGGTAACACTGAAGCTTTCTTT.

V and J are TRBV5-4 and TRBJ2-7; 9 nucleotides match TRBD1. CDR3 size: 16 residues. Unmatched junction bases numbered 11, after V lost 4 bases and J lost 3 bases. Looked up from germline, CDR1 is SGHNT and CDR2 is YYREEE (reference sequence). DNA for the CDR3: TGTGCCAGCAGCCTAGGGACAGGGACCTTGGTCTACGAGCAGTACTTC. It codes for CASSLGTGTLVYEQYF.

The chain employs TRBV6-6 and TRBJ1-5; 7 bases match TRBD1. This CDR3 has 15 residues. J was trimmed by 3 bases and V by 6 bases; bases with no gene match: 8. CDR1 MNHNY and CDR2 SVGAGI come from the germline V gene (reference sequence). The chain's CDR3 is CASSYGQAYNQPQHF. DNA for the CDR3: TGTGCCAGCAGCTATGGACAGGCCTACAATCAGCCCCAGCATTTT.